A single sample gave rise to the 19 T cell receptor beta chains below, sequenced in a study of post-analysis software for immune sequencing data. Built from TCR beta cDNA, the libraries had unique molecular identifiers in them. Using its own MiXCR run on the PCR reads, TCRdb lists one record per CDR3 protein. Among under 200,000 distinct CDR3 sequences, under 40% were seen once, and the ten largest hold 25% to 35%. This material consisted of blood, taken after autologous hematopoietic stem cell transplantation. These receptors all stem from a girl aged 5 to 17 with multiple sclerosis.

The J gene is TRBJ1-1, the V gene TRBV20-1; possibly TRBD1 for D (5 bases). Between the trimmed V and J ends, which lost 0 bases and 4 bases, there was a span of 15 bases. The CDR3 has 15 residues. Looked up from germline, CDR1 is DFQATT and CDR2 is SNEGSKA (reference sequence). CDR3 residues: CSARDPGRFSTEAFF. CDR3 DNA sequence: TGCAGTGCTAGAGATCCGGGACGGTTTAGCACTGAAGCTTTCTTT.

The chain is built from TRBV5-1 and TRBJ2-3, with a weak D call TRBD2 (6 bases). The CDR3 is 16 residues long. Germline CDR1 reads SGHRS; CDR2 reads YFSETQ. V shed 0 bases and J shed 0 bases, with 11 bases lying between them. This chain's CDR3 is CASSLVSSASTDTQYF. DNA for the CDR3: TGCGCCAGCAGCTTGGTATCTAGCGCAAGCACAGATACGCAGTATTTT.

V and J are TRBV6-5 and TRBJ2-6, with TRBD1 as a possible D gene (6 bases). V shed 5 bases and J shed 0 bases, with 11 bases lying between them. Germline V gene lookup returns CDR1 MNHEY and CDR2 SVGAGI. This CDR3 contains 16 residues. The CDR3 sequence: CASSMTGFSGANVLTF. In nucleotides, the CDR3 is TGTGCCAGCAGTATGACAGGTTTCTCTGGGGCCAACGTCCTGACTTTC.

This clonotype appeared a few times. The gene calls are TRBV30 and TRBJ2-3; 11 positions match TRBD2. The CDR3 is 14 amino acids. Germline V CDR1 and CDR2: GTSNPN, SVGIG (reference sequence). J was trimmed by 8 bases and V by 1 base; bases with no gene match: 5. The CDR3 DNA follows: TGTGCCTGGAGTGCAACCGGGACTAGCGGTACGCAGTATTTT. Its translation: CAWSATGTSGTQYF.

This clonotype was recorded a few times. The gene calls are TRBV10-3 and TRBJ2-5, with D perhaps matching TRBD2 (5 bases). V was shortened by 6 bases and J by 5 bases, with 13 bases between the two germline ends. Germline-derived CDR1 and CDR2 are ENHRY and SYGVKD. CDR3 length equals 13 residues. The CDR3 spells CAISLGDGETQYF. The CDR3 nucleotides read TGTGCCATCAGCCTCGGGGATGGGGAGACCCAGTACTTC.

The chain combines TRBV30 with TRBJ2-1, with D maybe TRBD2 (5 bases). Looked up from germline, CDR1 is GTSNPN and CDR2 is SVGIG (reference sequence). There are 14 residues in the CDR3. CDR3 loop: CVLQSGTSYNEQFF. DNA for the CDR3: TGTGTCCTACAGAGCGGAACCTCCTACAATGAGCAGTTCTTC. The full variable domain, rest sourced from reference TRBV30 and TRBJ2-1, is SQTIHQWPATLVQPVGSPLSLECTVEGTSNPNLYWYRQAAGRGLQLLFYSVGIGQISSEVPQNLSASRPQDRQFILSSKKLLLSDSGFYLCVLQSGTSYNEQFFGPGTRLTVL.

This clonotype has just one count. The chain combines TRBV25-1 with TRBJ2-1; 11 nucleotides align to TRBD2. The CDR3 has 15 residues. Unmatched junction bases numbered 3, after V lost 3 bases and J lost 5 bases. Germline CDR1 is MGHDK and CDR2 is SYGVNS. CDR3 coding DNA: TGTGCCAGCAGTGAGATTAGCGGGAGGGACAATGAGCAGTTCTTC. It translates to CASSEISGRDNEQFF.

The sample holds a few counts of this clonotype. For the CDR3, the DNA is TGTGCCAGCAGCACCACTAGCGGCACCGGGGAGCTGTTTTTT. This encodes CASSTTSGTGELFF. The gene calls are TRBV12-3 or TRBV12-4 and TRBJ2-2; 8 bases are shared with TRBD2. V shed 6 bases and J 4 bases; nucleotides not matched to a gene: 4. This CDR3 is 14 amino acids long.

The chain is built from TRBV20-1 and TRBJ1-5; 8 bases agree with TRBD1. Germline V gene data show CDR1 as DFQATT and CDR2 as SNEGSKA (reference sequence). CDR3 length: 14 amino acids. The V gene end was trimmed by 5 bases and the J gene end by 10 bases; junction bases not matched to a gene: 13. CDR3 region: CSAQDREVGQPQHF. The CDR3 nucleotides are TGCAGTGCTCAGGACAGGGAGGTCGGTCAACCCCAGCATTTT.

The CDR3 protein is CAISESGSGEKLFF. CDR3 nucleotides: TGTGCCATCAGTGAGTCGGGCTCGGGTGAAAAACTGTTTTTT. This chain joins TRBV10-3 and TRBJ1-4, with no clear D. Germline V gene data show CDR1 as ENHRY and CDR2 as SYGVKD. CDR3 length: 14 residues. V was pared by 0 bases and J by 7 bases, with 9 bases between.

V is TRBV3-1 and J is TRBJ2-7, with 10 bases that match TRBD2. Per germline, CDR1 LGHDT and CDR2 YNNKEL (reference sequence). J gave up 4 bases and V 2 bases, and 5 bases lay outside the gene matches. The CDR3 extends over 15 amino acids. The CDR3 is CASSQLSSGSYEQYF. The CDR3 DNA sequence: TGTGCCAGCAGCCAATTATCTAGCGGGAGTTACGAGCAGTACTTC.

With respect to this clonotype: A clone one base away is much larger, so this may be a read error. CDR3 coding DNA: TGCGCCAGCAGCTTGGCGGCGGGAGGGCCGGATACGCGGTATTTT. Translated, it gives CASSLAAGGPDTRYF. J is TRBJ2-3 and V is TRBV5-1; 9 bases fit TRBD2. From germline, CDR1 is SGHRS and CDR2 YFSETQ. The CDR3 runs to 15 residues. The full variable domain, with the rest looked up from reference TRBV5-1 and TRBJ2-3, is KAGVTQTPRYLIKTRGQQVTLSCSPISGHRSVSWYQQTPGQGLQFLFEYFSETQRNKGNFPGRFSGRQFSNSRSEMNVSTLELGDSALYLCASSLAAGGPDTRYFGPGTRLTVL.

The chain combines TRBV2 with TRBJ1-2; no clear D gene. V gave up 9 bases and J gave up 0 bases, with 11 bases separating them. The CDR3 contains 13 residues. CDR1 is SNHLY and CDR2 is FYNNEI in the germline V gene. CDR3 in amino acids: CASSGAANYGYTF. The CDR3 DNA reads as TGTGCCAGTTCAGGCGCCGCTAACTATGGCTACACCTTC.

This clonotype occurred a few times. The chain joins TRBV5-1 to TRBJ2-1; TRBD2 matches 9 bases. The V and J ends lost 0 bases and 10 bases, in that order; junction bases with no gene match: 5. Germline V gives CDR1 SGHRS, CDR2 YFSETQ. This CDR3 is built from 14 residues. DNA for the CDR3: TGCGCCAGCAGCTTGGCGCAGACTAGCGGCGAGCAGTTCTTC. This translates into CASSLAQTSGEQFF.

About this clonotype: Since a much larger clone is just one base distant, this may be a read error. This rearrangement joins TRBV20-1 to TRBJ1-2; TRBD1 is a possible D gene (5 bases). This CDR3 contains 15 residues. V gave up 5 bases and J gave up 0 bases, with 16 bases separating them. The germline CDR1 and CDR2 sequences are DFQATT and SNEGSKA (reference sequence). CDR3 loop: CSACPQVLANYGYTF. In DNA, the CDR3 is TGCAGTGCTTGCCCACAGGTCCTAGCTAACTATGGCTACACCTTC.

This clonotype was counted only a few times. DNA of the CDR3: TGCAGTGCTAGAGAATCGGAGGGCATCTACGAGCAGTACTTC. Residues: CSARESEGIYEQYF. V and J are TRBV20-1 and TRBJ2-7; D might be TRBD2 (6 bases). The CDR3 has 14 residues. Looked up from germline, CDR1 is DFQATT and CDR2 is SNEGSKA (reference sequence). V dropped 0 bases and J dropped 3 bases, with 12 bases sitting between them.

There are many counts of this clonotype. The genes are TRBV9 and TRBJ2-1, with a possible D match to TRBD2 (5 bases). The V end lost 3 bases, the J end lost 9 bases, and 7 bases lay between the germline ends. The V gene's germline CDR1 is SGDLS and CDR2 YYNGEE. This CDR3 has 11 amino acids. For the CDR3, the DNA is TGTGCCAGCAGCGCTAGCAGTGAGCAGTTCTTC. Protein: CASSASSEQFF.

This clonotype is medium-sized (0.01 to 0.1%) within its sample. V gene TRBV12-3 or TRBV12-4 combines with J gene TRBJ2-1, with a possible D match to TRBD1 (7 bases). The CDR3 has 14 residues. With 6 bases removed from V and 7 bases from J, the gap between germline ends came to 16 bases. The CDR3 bases are TGTGCCAGCAGATTACAGGGGACTGGAAATGAGCAGTTCTTC. Amino acid sequence: CASRLQGTGNEQFF.

This clonotype showed up just a few times. The chain links TRBV13 to TRBJ1-4; no firm D call. CDR3 size: 15 residues. V lost 2 bases and J lost 7, with 14 bases in between. The germline gives CDR1 PRHDT, CDR2 FYEKMQ (reference sequence). CDR3 DNA: TGTGCCAGCAGCTTATCTGTGGCGGGAGGTGAAAAACTGTTTTTT. Translating gives CASSLSVAGGEKLFF.